This entry lists 28 T cell receptor beta chains sequenced from one sample in a study of cytomegalovirus exposure and HLA in healthy donors. Generated by immunoSEQ multiplex PCR, the TCRdb table keeps only in-frame clones and is missing some. The sample holds fewer than 200,000 clones, around 96% seen once. Material: PBMCs. These receptors all stem from a woman under 30 in good health and CMV-seronegative.

V gene TRBV7-9 combines with J gene TRBJ2-7; TRBD1 agrees at 8 bases. The CDR3 loop spans 16 amino acids. With 5 bases clipped from V and 0 bases from J, the junction kept 9 bases outside the gene matches. Looked up from germline, CDR1 is SEHNR and CDR2 is FQNEAQ (reference sequence). CDR3 sequence (DNA): TGTGCCAGCAGCGTTACTCGACAGGGGACCTCCTACGAGCAGTACTTC. It translates to CASSVTRQGTSYEQYF.

The chain carries TRBV4-1 and TRBJ1-2; TRBD1 might be the D (6 bases). The germline V gene encodes CDR1 MGHRA and CDR2 YSYEKL. V lost 0 bases and J 1 base, leaving 12 bases between the germline ends. This CDR3 is 16 amino acids long. The CDR3 protein is CASSQEAQGHNYGYTF. In DNA, the CDR3 is TGCGCCAGCAGCCAAGAAGCGCAGGGGCATAACTATGGCTACACCTTC.

The chain carries TRBV27 and TRBJ1-1; 7 bases line up with TRBD1. J gave up 0 bases and V 4 bases, and 2 bases lay outside the gene matches. CDR1 and CDR2 (germline): MNHEY, SMNVEV (reference sequence). This CDR3 has 14 amino acids. CDR3 in amino acids: CASSWGQMNTEAFF. The CDR3 DNA is TGTGCCAGCAGTTGGGGACAGATGAACACTGAAGCTTTCTTT.

The chain has TRBV30 and TRBJ1-5; 7 nucleotides agree with TRBD1. The germline CDR1 and CDR2 sequences are GTSNPN and SVGIG (reference sequence). The CDR3 sequence is 14 residues long. The V gene end was trimmed by 5 bases and the J gene end by 7 bases; junction bases not matched to a gene: 11. The CDR3 nucleotides are TGTGCCTGGGGTGGACAGGAACTGTACCAGCCCCAGCATTTT. Encoded protein: CAWGGQELYQPQHF.

Note on this clone: The same CDR3 is also encoded by other DNA sequences in this sample. CDR3 bases: TGTGCCAGCAGTCCCAGACAGGGGTTGAACACTGAAGCTTTCTTT. Protein product: CASSPRQGLNTEAFF. The V call is TRBV7-9, the J call TRBJ1-1; 8 bases are shared with TRBD1. Germline CDR1 is SEHNR and CDR2 is FQNEAQ (reference sequence). Trimming took 6 bases from V and 0 from J; bases not matched to a gene: 6. The CDR3 loop spans 15 amino acids. Based on the CDR3 plus reference TRBV7-9 and TRBJ1-1, the full variable domain is DTGVSQNPRHKITKRGQNVTFRCDPISEHNRLYWYRQTLGQGPEFLTYFQNEAQLEKSRLLSDRFSAERPKGSFSTLEIQRTEQGDSAMYLCASSPRQGLNTEAFFGQGTRLTVV.

In its sample, this clone was seen once. The chain is built from TRBV7-9 and TRBJ2-7; TRBD1 agrees at 9 bases. With 8 bases clipped from V and 2 bases from J, the junction kept 7 bases outside the gene matches. Germline loops: CDR1 SEHNR, CDR2 FQNEAQ (reference sequence). The CDR3 is made up of 14 amino acids. In nucleotides, the CDR3 is TGTGCCAGCCGCGGGGACAGGGAAGCCTACGAGCAGTACTTC. Protein sequence: CASRGDREAYEQYF.

The chain links TRBV5-4 to TRBJ2-2, with a possible D match to TRBD2 (6 bases). V was pared by 1 base and J by 3 bases, with 13 bases between. Germline V gene lookup returns CDR1 SGHNT and CDR2 YYREEE (reference sequence). The CDR3 contains 16 residues. In DNA, the CDR3 is TGTGCCAGCAGCTTGATTTTCAGGGAGGACACCGGGGAGCTGTTTTTT. Amino acids: CASSLIFREDTGELFF.

The chain employs TRBV7-9 and TRBJ1-5, with D possibly TRBD1 on 5 matching bases. Germline CDR1 and CDR2: SEHNR and FQNEAQ (reference sequence). V was cut by 1 base and J by 4 bases, with 11 bases left in between. The CDR3 is 15 amino acids. CDR3 residues: CASSLGGPVNQPQHF. CDR3 coding DNA: TGTGCCAGCAGCTTAGGGGGCCCAGTTAATCAGCCCCAGCATTTT. Combining the CDR3 with reference TRBV7-9 and TRBJ1-5 gives the whole variable domain DTGVSQNPRHKITKRGQNVTFRCDPISEHNRLYWYRQTLGQGPEFLTYFQNEAQLEKSRLLSDRFSAERPKGSFSTLEIQRTEQGDSAMYLCASSLGGPVNQPQHFGDGTRLSIL.

The rearrangement joins TRBV19 to TRBJ1-4; no definite D call. V was clipped by 0 bases and J by 4 bases, with 12 bases between them. CDR3 length: 16 amino acids. Germline CDR1 is LNHDA and CDR2 is SQIVND (reference sequence). The chain's CDR3 is CASSIDLAGLNEKLFF. The CDR3 nucleotides read TGTGCCAGTAGTATAGATCTGGCCGGACTTAATGAAAAACTGTTTTTT.

CDR3 coding DNA: TGTGCCAGTAGTATGGGACAGGGAAAGGGGAATAATGAAAAACTGTTTTTT. It yields the protein CASSMGQGKGNNEKLFF. The V call is TRBV19, the J call TRBJ1-4, with TRBD1 matching 9 bases. The CDR3 runs 17 residues. CDR1 is LNHDA and CDR2 is SQIVND in the germline V gene (reference sequence). V lost 3 bases and J lost 4; bases outside the gene matches: 9.

The chain has TRBV18 and TRBJ2-7, with 9 bases that match TRBD1. Per germline, CDR1 KGHSH and CDR2 LQKENI. With V trimmed by 4 bases and J by 4 bases, 8 bases remained unmatched. This CDR3 comprises 15 residues. For the CDR3, the DNA is TGTGCCAGCTCACGAACGGACAGGGGAGAATACGAGCAGTACTTC. Translation gives CASSRTDRGEYEQYF.

This clone has just one count. This rearrangement joins TRBV15 to TRBJ2-7, with TRBD2 matching 10 bases. The CDR3 has 14 residues. Germline CDR1 and CDR2: LNHNV and YYDKDF (reference sequence). The junction had 6 bases not matched to a gene; V was cut back by 4 bases and J by 6 bases. The CDR3 here is CATSKGLARPEQYF. CDR3 nucleotide sequence: TGTGCCACCAGCAAGGGACTAGCGAGGCCCGAGCAGTACTTC. The variable domain in full, completed from reference TRBV15 and TRBJ2-7, reads DAMVIQNPRYQVTQFGKPVTLSCSQTLNHNVMYWYQQKSSQAPKLLFHYYDKDFNNEADTPDNFQSRRPNTSFCFLDIRSPGLGDTAMYLCATSKGLARPEQYFGPGTRLTVT.

The chain links TRBV7-2 to TRBJ1-2; 11 bases line up with TRBD1. The V and J ends lost 4 bases and 8 bases, in that order; junction bases with no gene match: 12. CDR3 size: 16 residues. CDR1 SGHTA and CDR2 FQGNSA come from the germline V gene. The CDR3 region is CASSSPSGDRGYGYTF. The CDR3 bases are TGTGCCAGCAGCTCCCCCTCCGGGGACAGGGGGTACGGCTACACCTTC.

The chain employs TRBV29-1 and TRBJ2-7; D not certain. V dropped 7 bases and J dropped 0 bases, with 10 bases sitting between them. CDR1 and CDR2 (germline): SQVTM, ANQGSEA. The CDR3 is made up of 12 amino acids. Here the CDR3 reads CSGLADSYEQYF. Here the CDR3 DNA reads TGCAGCGGGTTGGCGGACTCCTACGAGCAGTACTTC.

A single count supports this clone. The chain uses TRBV7-6 and TRBJ2-1; 9 bases line up with TRBD2. The V and J ends lost 3 bases and 0 bases, in that order; junction bases with no gene match: 18. Germline CDR1 reads SGHVS; CDR2 reads FNYEAQ. CDR3 length: 21 amino acids. CDR3 region: CASSFVEGGGSGGSSYNEQFF. DNA for the CDR3: TGTGCCAGCAGCTTCGTTGAGGGGGGAGGTAGCGGGGGAAGCTCCTACAATGAGCAGTTCTTC.

V usage is TRBV5-6 and J usage is TRBJ2-7, with D maybe TRBD1 (5 bases). V was cut by 4 bases and J by 3 bases, with 14 bases left in between. The CDR3 is made up of 14 amino acids. Germline V gene sequence: CDR1 SGHDT, CDR2 YYEEEE. CDR3 nucleotide sequence: TGTGCCAGCAGCCAGGGAATAGTCCTCTACGAGCAGTACTTC. Its protein is CASSQGIVLYEQYF.

This chain connects TRBV7-2 to TRBJ2-3; 10 positions agree with TRBD2. The CDR3 consists of 14 residues. Trimming cost V 4 bases and J 3 bases; bases outside gene matches: 1. Germline-derived CDR1 and CDR2 are SGHTA and FQGNSA. The CDR3 sequence: CASSSGLATDTQYF. CDR3 bases: TGTGCCAGCAGCTCGGGACTAGCGACAGATACGCAGTATTTT.

Of note for this clone: At the DNA level, this CDR3 is encoded by other sequences in the same sample as well. The chain uses TRBV5-1 and TRBJ1-2; possibly TRBD1 for D (5 bases). The CDR3 is 13 amino acids. V gave up 2 bases and J gave up 4 bases, with 9 bases separating them. Germline V gene data show CDR1 as SGHRS and CDR2 as YFSETQ. Here the CDR3 DNA reads TGCGCCAGCAGCTTAGACAGCTCCTATGGCTACACCTTC. Its translation: CASSLDSSYGYTF.

The chain combines TRBV7-2 with TRBJ2-7; perhaps TRBD2 as D (6 bases). V was clipped by 4 bases and J by 6 bases, with 19 bases between them. Germline CDR1 is SGHTA and CDR2 is FQGNSA. The CDR3 length is 15 residues. CDR3 sequence (DNA): TGTGCCAGCAGCTATAGCGGCCCCACTATCCTCGAGCAGTACTTC. Translated, it gives CASSYSGPTILEQYF.

This sequence joins TRBV6-4 and TRBJ1-1; TRBD1 agrees at 8 bases. V lost 5 bases and J lost 3; bases outside the gene matches: 5. The CDR3 sequence is 14 residues long. From germline, CDR1 is MRHNA and CDR2 SNTAGT. As DNA, the CDR3 is TGTGCCAGCAGTCCAGACAGGGGATACACTGAAGCTTTCTTT. This sequence encodes CASSPDRGYTEAFF.

The chain carries TRBV4-1 and TRBJ2-7; D possibly corresponds to TRBD1 (5 bases). The CDR3 is 13 residues long. V was trimmed by 4 bases and J by 3 bases, leaving 10 bases between them. CDR1 and CDR2 from the germline V gene are MGHRA and YSYEKL. The DNA of the CDR3 is TGCGCCAGCAGCCTTTTACAGGACTACGAGCAGTACTTC. It encodes CASSLLQDYEQYF.

The rearrangement joins TRBV9 to TRBJ2-5, with TRBD2 identical over 11 bases. Germline V gene data show CDR1 as SGDLS and CDR2 as YYNGEE. The V and J ends lost 0 bases and 3 bases, in that order; junction bases with no gene match: 4. The CDR3 has 16 amino acids. The CDR3 region has the DNA TGTGCCAGCAGCGTAGGATCGACTAGCGGGGAAGAGACCCAGTACTTC. Its protein product is CASSVGSTSGEETQYF.

The V call is TRBV13, the J call TRBJ2-7; D is perhaps TRBD2 (6 bases). The germline V gene encodes CDR1 PRHDT and CDR2 FYEKMQ (reference sequence). The CDR3 is 14 residues long. Trimming shortened V by 5 bases and J by 6 bases, and 17 bases separated the two germline ends. The CDR3 DNA reads TGTGCCAGCAGCCGGGACTCCGACGGCCTCGAGCAGTACTTC. Translated: CASSRDSDGLEQYF.

The chain couples TRBV9 to TRBJ1-6; D remains ambiguous. Germline V gene data show CDR1 as SGDLS and CDR2 as YYNGEE. The ends were cut back, 3 bases at V and 4 bases at J, with 8 bases in the middle. CDR3 size: 14 residues. CDR3: CASSARVYNSPLHF. The CDR3 region has the DNA TGTGCCAGCAGCGCGAGGGTGTATAATTCACCCCTCCACTTT.

The chain is built from TRBV9 and TRBJ2-1; 11 nucleotides agree with TRBD1. Germline V gene sequence: CDR1 SGDLS, CDR2 YYNGEE. The CDR3 covers 14 residues. V trimming: 4 bases; J trimming: 13 bases; junction bases outside the gene matches: 10. The CDR3 DNA is TGTGCCAGCAGCCTACGGGACAGGGGGTCCGATCAGTTCTTC. Encoded protein: CASSLRDRGSDQFF.

The genes are TRBV6-5 and TRBJ1-4, with 8 bases lining up with TRBD1. CDR3 length: 14 residues. Germline CDR1 MNHEY, CDR2 SVGAGI. Germline trimming cut 6 bases from V and 5 bases from J; bases unmatched to any gene: 5. Here the CDR3 DNA reads TGTGCCAGCAGAAACAGGGGGGGAAATGAAAAACTGTTTTTT. Amino acid sequence: CASRNRGGNEKLFF.

This sequence joins TRBV2 and TRBJ1-4, with TRBD1 matching 8 bases. In germline, CDR1 is SNHLY, CDR2 FYNNEI. V shed 7 bases and J 4 bases; nucleotides not matched to a gene: 11. This CDR3 is built from 16 residues. The CDR3 here is CASNSAGGPLNEKLFF. The DNA of the CDR3 is TGTGCCAGCAATTCGGCAGGGGGCCCCCTTAATGAAAAACTGTTTTTT.

This chain's CDR3 is CATSRDRRGGNYGYTF. CDR3 DNA: TGTGCCACCAGCAGAGATCGCCGGGGAGGGAACTATGGCTACACCTTC. The chain has TRBV15 and TRBJ1-2; D remains ambiguous. The CDR3 runs 16 residues. The germline CDR1 and CDR2 sequences are LNHNV and YYDKDF (reference sequence). Trimming pared 0 bases from V and 2 bases from J, leaving 13 bases between.